A selection of T cell receptor beta chains follows, all from one sample in a study of CD8 T cells in ankylosing spondylitis. TCRdb reanalysed the 5' RACE reads using MiXCR and keeps one entry per CDR3 protein. The table records around 180,000 distinct CDR3 sequences, 15% to 20% of them present only once. Sequencing used blood, either unsorted or a sorted T cell fraction (not recorded which). The receptors derive from a male donor aged 5-30 years with ankylosing spondylitis or in good health (not recorded which). The CDR3 runs from the conserved cysteine through the conserved F or W. The order of the fields is clone size, V gene, D gene, J gene, CDR3 DNA, CDR3 protein. D genes are given only for firm matches. For some rows the clone size is stated as once, few or many, or as a class when expanded; others skip it.

many	TRBV12-3/TRBV12-4	TRBD2	TRBJ2-1	TGTGCCAGCAGTTCCCCCATTCAGCGGGGTCTTAATGAGCAGTTCTTC	CASSSPIQRGLNEQFF
many	TRBV7-2	-	TRBJ2-7	TGTGCCAGCAGCCCCGCCCCCTACGAGCAGTACTTC	CASSPAPYEQYF
many	TRBV7-6	-	TRBJ2-7	TGTGCCAGCAGCGCCAGGGTGGGCGAGCAGTACTTC	CASSARVGEQYF
many	TRBV12-3/TRBV12-4	TRBD2	TRBJ2-1	TGTGCCAGCAGTCCAGGGACTAGCGGGAGCTTTTCCTACAATGAGCAGTTCTTC	CASSPGTSGSFSYNEQFF
many	TRBV6-2/TRBV6-3	-	TRBJ2-3	TGTGCCAGCAGTTGGCGGCCAGATACGCAGTATTTT	CASSWRPDTQYF
many	TRBV5-1	-	TRBJ1-4	TGCGCCAGCAGCTCTCAGACGGGAACTAATGAAAAACTGTTTTTT	CASSSQTGTNEKLFF
many	TRBV27	TRBD1	TRBJ1-6	TGTGCCAGCAGTTTATTTGGGACAGACAATAATTCACCCCTCCACTTT	CASSLFGTDNNSPLHF
many	TRBV6-4	TRBD1	TRBJ2-1	TGTGCCAGCAGTGAGAAGGGACAGGGGGCTCACAGCCACTACAATGAGCAGTTCTTC	CASSEKGQGAHSHYNEQFF
many	TRBV6-5	-	TRBJ1-5	TGTGCCAGCAGTTACTCGGCAGTCAATCAGCCCCAGCATTTT	CASSYSAVNQPQHF
many	TRBV5-1	TRBD2	TRBJ2-1	TGCGCCAGCTTGACTAGCCCAGGCGGTGGTGAGCAGTTCTTC	CASLTSPGGGEQFF
many	TRBV5-1	-	TRBJ1-3	TGCGCCAGCAGCTTGGTCGGACAACGGGCCGACTCTGGAAACACCATATATTTT	CASSLVGQRADSGNTIYF
many	TRBV3-1	-	TRBJ2-1	TGTGCCAGCAGCCATCCAGCGTTGGATGAGCAGTTCTTC	CASSHPALDEQFF
many	TRBV4-1	-	TRBJ2-3	TGCGCCAGCAGGGACCTCCGGGGGACGCAGTATTTT	CASRDLRGTQYF
many	TRBV5-1	-	TRBJ2-5	TGCGCCAGCAGCTTGGAGTACGGAGAGACCCAGTACTTC	CASSLEYGETQYF
-	TRBV3-1	TRBD1	TRBJ2-5	TGTGCCAGCATCCTAGCACAGGGGGCGCGGGGAGAGACCCAGTACTTC	CASILAQGARGETQYF
many	TRBV11-3	-	TRBJ2-1	TGTGCCAGCAGCTTAGGCCCGAAAAGACCCTCCGAGTTCAATGAGCAGTTCTTC	CASSLGPKRPSEFNEQFF
many	TRBV29-1	TRBD2	TRBJ2-7	TGCAGCGTTGGGGGGAACCGGGAGGGTTCGCCCTACGAGCAGTACTTC	CSVGGNREGSPYEQYF
many	TRBV19	-	TRBJ2-1	TGTGCCAGTAATTACCTCGGGGGTGAGCAGTTCTTC	CASNYLGGEQFF
-	TRBV11-2	TRBD2	TRBJ2-5	TGTGCCAGCAGCGCCCAGCGGGGGACCCAGTACTTC	CASSAQRGTQYF
many	TRBV5-1	TRBD2	TRBJ2-5	TGCGCCAGCAGCCCCAGGACTAGCTCCGCCCAGACCCAGTACTTC	CASSPRTSSAQTQYF
many	TRBV20-1	TRBD1	TRBJ2-3	TGCAGTGTCCCGAGGGGGCAGGGGAACACAGATACGCAGTATTTT	CSVPRGQGNTDTQYF
many	TRBV18	TRBD1	TRBJ1-5	TGTGCCAGCTCACCGCGGGACAGGACAAGCAATCAGCCCCAGCATTTT	CASSPRDRTSNQPQHF
many	TRBV6-5	-	TRBJ2-5	TGTGCCAGCAGCTTCGACAGGACCCCACAAGAGACCCAGTACTTC	CASSFDRTPQETQYF
many	TRBV6-2/TRBV6-3	-	TRBJ2-1	TGTGCCAGCTTACCCACAGAGCTGGGTGAGCAGTTCTTC	CASLPTELGEQFF
many	TRBV5-1	-	TRBJ1-1	TGCGCCAGCAAAGAACGAACAGGGATGGCGAACACTGAAGCTTTCTTT	CASKERTGMANTEAFF
many	TRBV5-1	-	TRBJ2-3	TGCGCCAGCAGCCCGTGGCCGGGGGCAGATACGCAGTATTTT	CASSPWPGADTQYF
-	TRBV4-3	-	TRBJ2-7	TGCGCCAGCAGCCTCTTCCTTTCCTACGAGCAGTACTTC	CASSLFLSYEQYF
many	TRBV5-1	-	TRBJ1-6	TGCGCCAGCAGCTCTGGGGGCTCTCGGAATTCACCCCTCCACTTT	CASSSGGSRNSPLHF
many	TRBV2	-	TRBJ2-3	TGTGCCAGCAGTACTAGTGCAGATACGCAGTATTTT	CASSTSADTQYF